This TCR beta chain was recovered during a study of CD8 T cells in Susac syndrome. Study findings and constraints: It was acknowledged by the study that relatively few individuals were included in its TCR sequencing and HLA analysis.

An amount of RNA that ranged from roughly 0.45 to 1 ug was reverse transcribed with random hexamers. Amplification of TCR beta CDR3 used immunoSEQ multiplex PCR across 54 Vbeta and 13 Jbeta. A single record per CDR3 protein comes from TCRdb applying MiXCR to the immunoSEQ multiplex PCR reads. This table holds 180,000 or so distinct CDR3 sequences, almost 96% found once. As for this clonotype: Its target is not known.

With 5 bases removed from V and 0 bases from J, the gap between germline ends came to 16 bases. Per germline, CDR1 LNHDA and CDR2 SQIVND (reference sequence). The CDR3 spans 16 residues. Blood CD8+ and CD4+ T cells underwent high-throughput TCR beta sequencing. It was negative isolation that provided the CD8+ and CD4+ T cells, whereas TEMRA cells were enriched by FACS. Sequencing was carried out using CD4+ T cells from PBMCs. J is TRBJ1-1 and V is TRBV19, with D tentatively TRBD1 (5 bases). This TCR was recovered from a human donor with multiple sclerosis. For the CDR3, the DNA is TGTGCCAGTAGTGTAGCCCCGGCAGGGTTGAACACTGAAGCTTTCTTT. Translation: CASSVAPAGLNTEAFF.